These 4 T cell receptor beta chains were all obtained from the same sample, sequenced in a study of monozygotic twins with inflammatory bowel disease. TCRdb re-called the 5' RACE reads and shows each CDR3 protein once, DNA omitted. This sample contains some 160,000 distinct CDR3 sequences. Sequencing was performed on blood. The receptors were gathered from a human donor with ulcerative colitis or Crohn's disease, or a healthy co-twin of an affected twin (not recorded which).

The CDR3 loop reads CSARDVGKNSNQPQHF. The gene calls are TRBV20-1 and TRBJ1-5. This CDR3 region has 16 residues. CDR1 is DFQATT, CDR2 SNEGSKA, per germline (reference sequence).

This chain joins TRBV11-2 and TRBJ1-2; TCRdb's D call, TRBD1, is unchecked because there is no DNA. The CDR3 consists of 17 residues. The germline CDR1 and CDR2 sequences are SGHAT and FQNNGV. The CDR3 region is CASSLAGGITPSYGYTF.

V usage is TRBV7-8 and J usage is TRBJ2-7. This CDR3 has 14 residues. The germline V gene has CDR1 SGHVS and CDR2 FQNEAQ. The chain's CDR3 is CASAQRDQYYEQYF.

The chain employs TRBV3-1 and TRBJ2-7. The CDR3 has 13 amino acids. Germline values: CDR1 LGHDT, CDR2 YNNKEL (reference sequence). The CDR3 loop is CASSQGGPYEQYF.